The next 10 T cell receptor beta chains were all read from a single sample in a study of blood T cell repertoires in COVID-19. Only in-frame clones appear in the TCRdb table, and some are missing; sequencing was by immunoSEQ multiplex PCR. The repertoire holds about 84,000 clones, with 70% to 80% as singletons. The sample was peripheral blood. The origin of the receptors is a man aged 50-59 years with active or convalescent COVID-19.

This clone appeared a single time. This chain connects TRBV7-3 to TRBJ1-1; perhaps TRBD1 as D (5 bases). CDR1 and CDR2 (germline): SGHTA, FQGTGA. The germline V and J ends were trimmed by 7 bases and 0 bases, with 15 bases remaining between them. The CDR3 has 15 residues. The CDR3 spells CASTQKGYMNTEAFF. The DNA of the CDR3 is TGTGCCAGCACCCAAAAGGGGTACATGAACACTGAAGCTTTCTTT.

The V call is TRBV10-3, the J call TRBJ2-7; 8 positions match TRBD1. V lost 4 bases, J lost 4 bases, and 6 bases stayed unmatched. This CDR3 is built from 14 residues. The germline gives CDR1 ENHRY, CDR2 SYGVKD. CDR3 sequence: CAISAGQGSYEQYF. CDR3 DNA: TGTGCCATCAGTGCCGGACAGGGTTCGTACGAGCAGTACTTC.

In its sample, this clone was seen a few times. The chain is built from TRBV11-2 and TRBJ2-1, with 8 bases fitting TRBD2. V trimming: 2 bases; J trimming: 5 bases; junction bases outside the gene matches: 2. In germline, CDR1 is SGHAT, CDR2 FQNNGV. The length of the CDR3 is 14 residues. The CDR3 spells CASSLRLANNEQFF. Written as DNA, the CDR3 is TGTGCCAGCAGCTTACGACTAGCGAACAATGAGCAGTTCTTC. Full variable domain (remainder filled in from reference TRBV11-2 and TRBJ2-1): EAGVAQSPRYKIIEKRQSVAFWCNPISGHATLYWYQQILGQGPKLLIQFQNNGVVDDSQLPKDRFSAERLKGVDSTLKIQPAKLEDSAVYLCASSLRLANNEQFFGPGTRLTVL.

V and J are TRBV6-6 and TRBJ2-6, with a weak D call TRBD2 (6 bases). From germline, CDR1 is MNHNY and CDR2 SVGAGI (reference sequence). The CDR3 runs 15 residues. Trimming cost V 6 bases and J 12 bases, with 21 bases left between them. The CDR3 spells CASRNDLGGSGVLTF. In DNA, the CDR3 is TGTGCCAGCAGGAACGACTTGGGAGGATCAGGCGTCCTGACTTTC.

This clone was detected only once. This chain uses TRBV5-4 with TRBJ1-1; 7 nucleotides line up with TRBD1. Germline-derived CDR1 and CDR2 are SGHNT and YYREEE (reference sequence). V lost 0 bases and J lost 5; bases outside the gene matches: 4. CDR3 length: 14 residues. This chain's CDR3 is CASSLERGHTEAFF. In DNA form, the CDR3 reads TGTGCCAGCAGCTTGGAGAGGGGGCATACTGAAGCTTTCTTT. The whole variable domain, remainder taken from reference TRBV5-4 and TRBJ1-1, is ETGVTQSPTHLIKTRGQQVTLRCSSQSGHNTVSWYQQALGQGPQFIFQYYREEENGRGNFPPRFSGLQFPNYSSELNVNALELDDSALYLCASSLERGHTEAFFGQGTRLTVV.

This rearrangement joins TRBV7-2 to TRBJ2-1, with D possibly TRBD1 on 5 matching bases. The CDR3 loop spans 13 amino acids. Germline CDR1 reads SGHTA; CDR2 reads FQGNSA. Trimming took 1 base from V and 5 from J, leaving 6 bases between them. The CDR3 DNA reads TGTGCCAGCAGCTTAGGCAGGGACAATGAGCAGTTCTTC. Amino acid sequence: CASSLGRDNEQFF.

CDR3 DNA sequence: TGTGCCAGCTCATCGGGACAGGGGGGAGACTCAACTAATGAAAAACTGTTTTTT. Its protein product is CASSSGQGGDSTNEKLFF. The V and J genes are TRBV18 and TRBJ1-4, with 11 bases fitting TRBD1. Germline V CDR1 and CDR2: KGHSH, LQKENI. V shed 5 bases, J shed 0 bases, and the junction held 8 bases outside the gene matches. CDR3 size: 18 residues.

This clone was seen more than once but under ten times. The rearrangement joins TRBV19 to TRBJ2-3; 8 nucleotides align to TRBD2. V dropped 5 bases and J dropped 0; count of bases not matched to a gene: 16. This CDR3 spans 19 amino acids. From germline, CDR1 is LNHDA and CDR2 SQIVND (reference sequence). Here the CDR3 reads CASSGSVERGHPSTDTQYF. The CDR3 DNA is TGTGCCAGTAGTGGGAGTGTGGAGCGGGGGCATCCAAGCACAGATACGCAGTATTTT.

The rearrangement links TRBV19 to TRBJ1-6; unclear D gene. Germline values: CDR1 LNHDA, CDR2 SQIVND (reference sequence). The CDR3 spans 12 residues. Trimming pared 6 bases from V and 9 bases from J, leaving 9 bases between. CDR3 sequence reads: CASRIGGSPLHF. The DNA for the CDR3 is TGTGCCAGTAGAATCGGCGGTTCACCCCTCCACTTT.

This clone was found a few times. The V and J genes are TRBV5-4 and TRBJ1-1; D is unclear. CDR3 length: 13 residues. Germline CDR1 reads SGHNT; CDR2 reads YYREEE (reference sequence). V shed 5 bases and J shed 3 bases, with 11 bases lying between them. This CDR3 is CASSGEADTEAFF. CDR3 nucleotide sequence: TGTGCCAGCAGTGGGGAGGCGGACACTGAAGCTTTCTTT. The full variable domain, with the rest looked up from reference TRBV5-4 and TRBJ1-1, is ETGVTQSPTHLIKTRGQQVTLRCSSQSGHNTVSWYQQALGQGPQFIFQYYREEENGRGNFPPRFSGLQFPNYSSELNVNALELDDSALYLCASSGEADTEAFFGQGTRLTVV.